The 4 T cell receptor beta chains below come from one sample, sequenced in a study of blood T cell repertoires in COVID-19. Assay: immunoSEQ multiplex PCR; the TCRdb copy retains only in-frame clones and omits some. The repertoire holds over 250,000 clones, with over 80% as singletons. The specimen was peripheral blood. These receptors came from a woman between 40 and 55 years old who had recovered from COVID-19.

This clone showed up just a few times. The chain uses TRBV7-2 and TRBJ1-2; D uncertain. The CDR3 spans 14 residues. The V end lost 4 bases, the J end lost 5 bases, and 14 bases lay between the germline ends. The germline gives CDR1 SGHTA, CDR2 FQGNSA. The CDR3 DNA sequence: TGTGCCAGCAGCTCTCGCAGGATGGAATATGGCTACACCTTC. Translated, it gives CASSSRRMEYGYTF. Using reference TRBV7-2 and TRBJ1-2 for the parts outside the CDR3, the full variable domain is GAGVSQSPSNKVTEKGKDVELRCDPISGHTALYWYRQSLGQGLEFLIYFQGNSAPDKSGLPSDRFSAERTGGSVSTLTIQRTQQEDSAVYLCASSSRRMEYGYTFGSGTRLTVV.

Only one count was recorded for this clone. The V and J genes are TRBV7-2 and TRBJ1-5, with D perhaps TRBD1 (6 bases). This CDR3 has 14 residues. The V gene lost 3 bases and the J gene lost 0 bases, with 6 bases spanning the gap. Germline V gene lookup returns CDR1 SGHTA and CDR2 FQGNSA. In DNA, the CDR3 is TGTGCCAGCAGCTTGGACAGTAGCAATCAGCCCCAGCATTTT. As protein: CASSLDSSNQPQHF. Combining the CDR3 with reference TRBV7-2 and TRBJ1-5 gives the whole variable domain GAGVSQSPSNKVTEKGKDVELRCDPISGHTALYWYRQSLGQGLEFLIYFQGNSAPDKSGLPSDRFSAERTGGSVSTLTIQRTQQEDSAVYLCASSLDSSNQPQHFGDGTRLSIL.

This sequence joins TRBV7-6 and TRBJ2-2, with TRBD2 identical over 8 bases. The trim removed 8 bases at V and 0 bases at J, leaving 5 bases unmatched. Germline V gene data show CDR1 as SGHVS and CDR2 as FNYEAQ. There are 15 residues in the CDR3. CDR3 in DNA: TGTGCCAGCCAAACGGGGGGGGCGAACACCGGGGAGCTGTTTTTT. Protein sequence: CASQTGGANTGELFF.

CDR3 DNA sequence: TGTGCCAGCAGCCGGATACAGGGGATGTCCTACGAGCAGTACTTC. It is translated as CASSRIQGMSYEQYF. The chain carries TRBV5-5 and TRBJ2-7, with TRBD1 matching 7 bases. The CDR3 length is 15 residues. Germline V lookup: CDR1 SGHKS, CDR2 YYEKEE (reference sequence). J gave up 1 base and V 4 bases, and 8 bases lay outside the gene matches.